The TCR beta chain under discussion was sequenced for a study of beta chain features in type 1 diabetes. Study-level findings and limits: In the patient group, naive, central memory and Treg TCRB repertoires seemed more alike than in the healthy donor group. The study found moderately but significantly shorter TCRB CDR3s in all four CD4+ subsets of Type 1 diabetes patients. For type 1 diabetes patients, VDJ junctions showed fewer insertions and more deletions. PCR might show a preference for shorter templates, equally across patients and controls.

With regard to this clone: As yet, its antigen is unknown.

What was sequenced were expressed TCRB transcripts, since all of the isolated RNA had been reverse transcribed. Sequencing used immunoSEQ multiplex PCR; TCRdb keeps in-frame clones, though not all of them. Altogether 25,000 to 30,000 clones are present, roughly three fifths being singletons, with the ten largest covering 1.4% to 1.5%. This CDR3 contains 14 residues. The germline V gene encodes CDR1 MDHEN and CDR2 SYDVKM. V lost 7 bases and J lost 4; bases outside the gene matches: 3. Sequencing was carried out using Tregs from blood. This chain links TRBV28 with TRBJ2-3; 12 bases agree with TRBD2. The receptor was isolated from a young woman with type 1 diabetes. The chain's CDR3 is CASTSSGRADTQYF. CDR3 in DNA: TGTGCCAGCACCTCTAGCGGGAGGGCAGATACGCAGTATTTT.